This TCR beta chain came from a study of T cell responses to AZD1222 COVID-19 vaccine. About the study: Second-dose recipients at about 4 or about 12 weeks were treated as one pooled group. The study's findings and limits: Spike was spanned by vaccine-associated CD4 TCRs, with dominance at 160-218 and 743-854. Donors in the cohort were predominantly white British and more often female, and clonal diversity was possibly underestimated. The repertoires were collected only after the peak T cell response.

The CDR3 has 13 amino acids. From germline, CDR1 is SNHLY and CDR2 FYNNEI. Trimming stripped 0 bases from V and 10 bases from J, with 10 bases between. The protocol was immunoSEQ multiplex PCR, while the TCRdb copy is restricted to in-frame clones and leaves out a portion. This sample yields some 120,000 clones, of which 93% are seen a single time; approximately 3.1% belongs to the top ten. About this clone: Its target is not known.

The specimen comprised peripheral blood, sampled on day 0 of AZD1222 vaccination. The chain joins TRBV2 to TRBJ1-5; no clear D. The clonotype originates from an adult in good health. CDR3 residues: CASSEALGPPQHF. CDR3 in DNA: TGTGCCAGCAGTGAAGCTCTGGGTCCCCCCCAGCATTTT.